These 2 T cell receptor beta chains came from one sample sequenced in a study of T cells in narcolepsy. Here immunoSEQ multiplex PCR was the method, and the copy in TCRdb shows in-frame clones only, minus some. The data contain tens of thousands of clones, around 86% of them singletons. The sequenced material came from CD45RA- memory CD4+ T cells from PBMCs. These receptors originate from a human donor with narcolepsy.

The chain is built from TRBV2 and TRBJ2-7; D remains ambiguous. This CDR3 has 12 residues. V lost 6 bases, J lost 1 base, and 7 bases lay in between. Germline CDR1 reads SNHLY; CDR2 reads FYNNEI. The CDR3 bases are TGTGCCAGCAGCCTCTCGTCCTACGAGCAGTACTTC. Translation: CASSLSSYEQYF.

The chain uses TRBV28 and TRBJ1-4; a weak D match, TRBD1 (5 bases). In germline, CDR1 is MDHEN, CDR2 SYDVKM. This CDR3 spans 13 amino acids. Trimming left V 6 bases short and J 0 bases short, with 5 bases between. The CDR3 here is CASRTATNEKLFF. CDR3 nucleotide sequence: TGTGCCAGCAGGACAGCAACTAATGAAAAACTGTTTTTT.